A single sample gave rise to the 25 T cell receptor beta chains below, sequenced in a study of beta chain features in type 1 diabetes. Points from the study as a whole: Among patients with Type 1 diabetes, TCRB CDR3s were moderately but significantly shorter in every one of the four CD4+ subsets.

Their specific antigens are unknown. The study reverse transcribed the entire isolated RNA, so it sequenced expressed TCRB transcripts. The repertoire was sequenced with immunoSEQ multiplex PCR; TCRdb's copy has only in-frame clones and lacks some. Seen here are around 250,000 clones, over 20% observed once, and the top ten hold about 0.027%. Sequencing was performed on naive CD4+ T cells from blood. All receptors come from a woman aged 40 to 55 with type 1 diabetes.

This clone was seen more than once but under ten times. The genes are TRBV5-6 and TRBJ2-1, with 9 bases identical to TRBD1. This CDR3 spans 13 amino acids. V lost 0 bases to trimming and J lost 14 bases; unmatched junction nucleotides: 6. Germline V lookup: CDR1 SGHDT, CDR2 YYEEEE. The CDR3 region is CASSLAVGQGKFF. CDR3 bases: TGTGCCAGCAGCTTGGCCGTAGGACAGGGGAAGTTCTTC.

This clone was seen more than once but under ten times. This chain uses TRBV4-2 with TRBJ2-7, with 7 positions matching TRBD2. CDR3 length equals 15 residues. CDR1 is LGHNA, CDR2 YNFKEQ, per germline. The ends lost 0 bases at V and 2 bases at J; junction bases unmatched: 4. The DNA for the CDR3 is TGTGCCAGCAGCCAAGAATGGCTAGCGGCCTACGAGCAGTACTTC. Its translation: CASSQEWLAAYEQYF.

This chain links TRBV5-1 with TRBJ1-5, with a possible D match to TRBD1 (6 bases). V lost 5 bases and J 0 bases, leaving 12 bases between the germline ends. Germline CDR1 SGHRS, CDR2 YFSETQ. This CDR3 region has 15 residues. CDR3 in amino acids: CASRLTGHSNQPQHF. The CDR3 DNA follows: TGCGCCAGCAGACTTACAGGGCATAGCAATCAGCCCCAGCATTTT.

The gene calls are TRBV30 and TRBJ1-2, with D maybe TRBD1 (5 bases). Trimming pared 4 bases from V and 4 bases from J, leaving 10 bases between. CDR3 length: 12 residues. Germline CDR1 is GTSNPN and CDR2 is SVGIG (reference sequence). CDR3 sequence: CAWTDSPYGYTF. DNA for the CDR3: TGTGCCTGGACCGACAGTCCCTATGGCTACACCTTC.

The chain's CDR3 is CASSPGGSYNSPLHF. DNA of the CDR3: TGTGCCAGCAGCCCCGGTGGCTCCTATAATTCACCCCTCCACTTT. The chain recombines TRBV9 with TRBJ1-6; unclear D gene. Deletions cut 4 bases from V and 0 bases from J, with 8 bases between. The germline gives CDR1 SGDLS, CDR2 YYNGEE. The length of the CDR3 is 15 residues.

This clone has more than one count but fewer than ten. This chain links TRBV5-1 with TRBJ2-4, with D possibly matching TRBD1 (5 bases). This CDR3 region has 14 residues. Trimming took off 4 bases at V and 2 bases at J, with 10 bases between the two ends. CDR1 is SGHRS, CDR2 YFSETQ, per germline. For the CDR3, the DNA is TGCGCCAGCAGCGGGTCAGGGACCAAAAACATTCAGTACTTC. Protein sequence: CASSGSGTKNIQYF.

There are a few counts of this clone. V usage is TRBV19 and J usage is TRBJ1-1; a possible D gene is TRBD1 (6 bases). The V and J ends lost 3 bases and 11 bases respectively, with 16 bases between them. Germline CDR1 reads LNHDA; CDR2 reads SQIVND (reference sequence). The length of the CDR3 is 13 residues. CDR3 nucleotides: TGTGCCAGTAGTATTCTCAGGGGCGAAGCCGCTTTCTTT. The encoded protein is CASSILRGEAAFF.

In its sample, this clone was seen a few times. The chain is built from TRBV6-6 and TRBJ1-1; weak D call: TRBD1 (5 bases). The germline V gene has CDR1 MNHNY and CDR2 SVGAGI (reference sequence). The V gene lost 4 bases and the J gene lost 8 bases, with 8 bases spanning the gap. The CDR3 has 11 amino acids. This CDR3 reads CASSFRQEAFF. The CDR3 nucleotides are TGTGCCAGCAGTTTCAGACAGGAAGCTTTCTTT.

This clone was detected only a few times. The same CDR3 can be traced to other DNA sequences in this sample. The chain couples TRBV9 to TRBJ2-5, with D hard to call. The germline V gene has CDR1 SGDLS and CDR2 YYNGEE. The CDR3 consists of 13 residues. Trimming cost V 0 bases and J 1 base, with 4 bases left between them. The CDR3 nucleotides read TGTGCCAGCAGCGTAGCCAGCCAAGAGACCCAGTACTTC. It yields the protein CASSVASQETQYF.

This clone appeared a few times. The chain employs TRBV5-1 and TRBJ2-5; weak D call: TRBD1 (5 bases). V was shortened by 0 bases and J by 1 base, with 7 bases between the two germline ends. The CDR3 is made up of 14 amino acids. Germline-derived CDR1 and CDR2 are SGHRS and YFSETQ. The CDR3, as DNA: TGCGCCAGCAGCTTGGAGGGGTCCCAAGAGACCCAGTACTTC. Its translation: CASSLEGSQETQYF.

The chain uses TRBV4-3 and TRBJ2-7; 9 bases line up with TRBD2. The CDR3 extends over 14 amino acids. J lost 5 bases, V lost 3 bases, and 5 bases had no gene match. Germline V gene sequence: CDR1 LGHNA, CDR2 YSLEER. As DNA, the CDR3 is TGCGCCAGCAGCCAGGGGACTAGCAGGGACGAGCAGTACTTC. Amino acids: CASSQGTSRDEQYF.

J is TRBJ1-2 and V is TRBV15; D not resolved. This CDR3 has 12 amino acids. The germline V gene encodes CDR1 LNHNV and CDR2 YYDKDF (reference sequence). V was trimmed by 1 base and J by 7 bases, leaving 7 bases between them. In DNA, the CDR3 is TGTGCCACCAGCAGAGGCTATACTGGCTACACCTTC. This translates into CATSRGYTGYTF.

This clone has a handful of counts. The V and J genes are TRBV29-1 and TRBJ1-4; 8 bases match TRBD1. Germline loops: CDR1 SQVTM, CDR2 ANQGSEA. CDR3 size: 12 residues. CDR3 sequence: CSAQGAEEKLFF. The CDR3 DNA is TGCAGTGCGCAGGGGGCGGAAGAAAAACTGTTTTTT.

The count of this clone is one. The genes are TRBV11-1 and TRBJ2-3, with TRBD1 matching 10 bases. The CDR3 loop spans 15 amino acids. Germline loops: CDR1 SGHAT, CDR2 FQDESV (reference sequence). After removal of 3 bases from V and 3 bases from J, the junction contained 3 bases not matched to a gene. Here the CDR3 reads CASSFGTGETDTQYF. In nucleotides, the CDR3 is TGTGCCAGCAGCTTTGGGACAGGGGAGACAGATACGCAGTATTTT.

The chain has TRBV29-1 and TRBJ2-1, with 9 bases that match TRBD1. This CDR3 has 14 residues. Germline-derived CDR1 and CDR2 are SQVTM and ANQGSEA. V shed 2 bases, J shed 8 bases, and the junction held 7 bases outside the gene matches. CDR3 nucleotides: TGCAGCGTTGAACCGGGACAGGGCGCCTATGAGCAGTTCTTC. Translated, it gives CSVEPGQGAYEQFF.

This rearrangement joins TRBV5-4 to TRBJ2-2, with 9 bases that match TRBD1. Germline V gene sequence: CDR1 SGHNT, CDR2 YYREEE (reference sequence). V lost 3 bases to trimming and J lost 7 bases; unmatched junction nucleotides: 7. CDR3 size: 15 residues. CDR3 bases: TGTGCCAGCAGCTGGGGACAGGGAGGGCTCGGGGAGCTGTTTTTT. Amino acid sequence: CASSWGQGGLGELFF.

The CDR3 reads CASSLNMAGEGETQYF. In DNA, the CDR3 is TGTGCCAGCAGCTTAAATATGGCGGGAGAGGGAGAGACCCAGTACTTC. The rearrangement links TRBV7-2 to TRBJ2-5; 7 positions match TRBD2. The V gene's germline CDR1 is SGHTA and CDR2 FQGNSA. The CDR3 loop spans 16 amino acids. J was trimmed by 4 bases and V by 2 bases; bases with no gene match: 10. Based on the CDR3 plus reference TRBV7-2 and TRBJ2-5, the full variable domain is GAGVSQSPSNKVTEKGKDVELRCDPISGHTALYWYRQSLGQGLEFLIYFQGNSAPDKSGLPSDRFSAERTGGSVSTLTIQRTQQEDSAVYLCASSLNMAGEGETQYFGPGTRLLVL.

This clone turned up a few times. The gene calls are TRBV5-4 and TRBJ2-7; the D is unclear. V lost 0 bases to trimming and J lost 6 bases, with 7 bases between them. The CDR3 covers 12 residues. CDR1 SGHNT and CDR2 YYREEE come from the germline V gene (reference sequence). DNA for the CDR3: TGTGCCAGCAGCTTGGAAAGGAGCGAGCAGTACTTC. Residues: CASSLERSEQYF.

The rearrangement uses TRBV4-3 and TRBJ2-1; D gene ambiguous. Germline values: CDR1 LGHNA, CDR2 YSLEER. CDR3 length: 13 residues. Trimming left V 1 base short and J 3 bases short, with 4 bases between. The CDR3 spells CASSQAGYNEQFF. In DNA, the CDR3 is TGCGCCAGCAGCCAAGCCGGCTACAATGAGCAGTTCTTC.

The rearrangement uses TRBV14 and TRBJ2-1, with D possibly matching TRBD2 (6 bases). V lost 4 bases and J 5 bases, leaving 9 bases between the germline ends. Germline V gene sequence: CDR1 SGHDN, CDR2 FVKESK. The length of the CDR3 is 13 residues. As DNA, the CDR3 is TGTGCCAGCAGCCCGGGACTTCACAATGAGCAGTTCTTC. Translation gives CASSPGLHNEQFF.

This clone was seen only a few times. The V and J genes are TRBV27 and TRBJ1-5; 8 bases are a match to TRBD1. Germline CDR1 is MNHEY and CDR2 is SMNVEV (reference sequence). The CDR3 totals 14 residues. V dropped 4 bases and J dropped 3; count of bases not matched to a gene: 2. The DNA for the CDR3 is TGTGCCAGCAGTTCGGGACAGGACAATCAGCCCCAGCATTTT. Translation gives CASSSGQDNQPQHF.

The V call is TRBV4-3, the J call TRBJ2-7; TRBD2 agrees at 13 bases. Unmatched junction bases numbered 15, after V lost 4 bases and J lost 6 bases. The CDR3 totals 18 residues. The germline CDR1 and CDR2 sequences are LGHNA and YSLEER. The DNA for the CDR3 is TGCGCCAGCAGCCTTGGACTAGCGGGAGATACCTACTTGGGCGAGCAGTACTTC. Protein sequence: CASSLGLAGDTYLGEQYF.

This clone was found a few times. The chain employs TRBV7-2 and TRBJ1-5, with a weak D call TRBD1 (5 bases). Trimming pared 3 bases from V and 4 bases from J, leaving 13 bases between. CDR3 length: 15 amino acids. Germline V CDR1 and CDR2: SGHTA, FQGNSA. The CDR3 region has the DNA TGTGCCAGCAGCTTTAGCCCGGACATTAATCAGCCCCAGCATTTT. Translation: CASSFSPDINQPQHF.

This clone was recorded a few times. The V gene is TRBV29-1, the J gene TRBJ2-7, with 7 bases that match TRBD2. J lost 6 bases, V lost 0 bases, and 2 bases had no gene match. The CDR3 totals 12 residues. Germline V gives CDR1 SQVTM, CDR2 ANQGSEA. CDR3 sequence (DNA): TGCAGCGTTGAAGATGGGGGGGGCGAGCAGTACTTC. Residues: CSVEDGGGEQYF.

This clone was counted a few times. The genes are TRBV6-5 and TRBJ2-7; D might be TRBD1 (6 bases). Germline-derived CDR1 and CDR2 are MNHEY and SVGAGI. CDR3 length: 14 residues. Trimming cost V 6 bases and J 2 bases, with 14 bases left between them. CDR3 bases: TGTGCCAGCAGCCGACAGGATTCGGCCTACGAGCAGTACTTC. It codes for CASSRQDSAYEQYF.